This T cell receptor beta chain was sequenced in a study of blood T cell repertoires in COVID-19. About the study: Nucleic acid was either cDNA or gDNA, and it came from T cells, B-cell-depleted T cells, or PBMCs.

This CDR3 contains 15 residues. The germline V gene has CDR1 SGDLS and CDR2 YYNGEE. Germline trimming cut 3 bases from V and 6 bases from J; bases unmatched to any gene: 8. As handled by the study authors: Researchers report that nucleated cell counts were estimated from reference gene primer amplification. TCRdb's table, derived via immunoSEQ multiplex PCR, lists solely in-frame clones and lacks some. Clonal size and the V and J genes are those of that table, whereas D and trimming came from the DNA. The repertoire holds about 320,000 clones, with about nine tenths as singletons. Recovered status applied to Cohort 3 donors who had two consecutive negative PCRs. It also applied to those with clearance or with symptom resolution.

The sequence came from a man in his fifties or sixties who had recovered from COVID-19. The chain is built from TRBV9 and TRBJ2-1, with 8 nucleotides matching TRBD2. Sequenced sample: PBMCs or T cells enriched from blood (not recorded which). CDR3 DNA: TGTGCCAGCAGCGCCCGGGTTGGACTAGCCAATGAGCAGTTCTTC. Protein sequence: CASSARVGLANEQFF.